A selection of T cell receptor beta chains follows, all from one sample in a study of cytomegalovirus exposure and HLA in healthy donors. Using immunoSEQ multiplex PCR, the repertoire was profiled, and TCRdb retains in-frame clones only, with some absent. This table has 280,000 or so clones, about 90% appearing once. Sequencing was performed on PBMCs. These receptors were obtained from a woman aged 18-29 years in good health and CMV-seronegative. Both conserved end residues are part of each CDR3. The order of the fields is CDR3 length, D gene, J gene, V gene, clone size, CDR3 DNA, CDR3 protein. D genes are given only for firm matches. A clone size is listed for some rows: how often the clone was seen (once, few, many), or a class if it is expanded.

14 TRBD1 TRBJ2-7 TRBV6-5 . TGTGCCAGCAGCAAAGGGGGCGGAAGCTACGAGCAGTACTTC CASSKGGGSYEQYF
12 . TRBJ1-2 TRBV9 . TGTGCCAGCAGCGGCGAGTCCTATGGCTACACCTTC CASSGESYGYTF
13 . TRBJ1-4 TRBV29-1 once TGCAGCCATGGGGAGGGGCTTAATGAAAAACTGTTTTTT CSHGEGLNEKLFF
14 . TRBJ2-7 TRBV6-5 . TGTGCCAGCAGGGGGGGGACAGGTCCCTACGAGCAGTACTTC CASRGGTGPYEQYF
13 . TRBJ2-3 TRBV2 . TGTGCCAGCAGTCCGGACTGGACAGATACGCAGTATTTT CASSPDWTDTQYF
14 TRBD2 TRBJ2-1 TRBV11-3 . TGTGCCAGCAGCTTAGAGGGGGACTACGATGAGCAGTTCTTC CASSLEGDYDEQFF
16 . TRBJ1-2 TRBV10-2 . TGCGCCAGCAGTGAGGCACTTTTCAGGGGAGACTATGGCTACACCTTC CASSEALFRGDYGYTF
15 . TRBJ1-2 TRBV7-9 . TGTGCCAGCAGCTCCGGGACACCCGGTGGCTATGGCTACACCTTC CASSSGTPGGYGYTF
16 . TRBJ1-4 TRBV11-2 . TGTGCCAGCAGCTCACTCGTCCGGCGGAGGGATGAAAAACTGTTTTTT CASSSLVRRRDEKLFF
15 TRBD1 TRBJ2-5 TRBV7-7 . TGTGCTAGCAGCTCCAGACAGGGTCCAGGGGAGACCCAGTACTTC CASSSRQGPGETQYF
16 . TRBJ1-3 TRBV6-5 . TGTGCCAGCAGTTACACACAGCAACTCTCTGGAAACACCATATATTTT CASSYTQQLSGNTIYF
15 . TRBJ1-2 TRBV18 . TGTGCCACCTATCGTGGGGACATGCGTGTCTATGGCTACACCTTC CATYRGDMRVYGYTF
15 TRBD2 TRBJ2-7 TRBV11-2 . TGTGCCAGCAGCGGGGGACTAGCGGCGACCTACGAGCAGTACTTC CASSGGLAATYEQYF
11 . TRBJ2-3 TRBV28 . TGTGCCACGGTTATCGCAGATACGCAGTATTTT CATVIADTQYF
13 . TRBJ1-5 TRBV19 . TGTGCCAGTCGGAGTGAAGCACCCCAGCCCCAGCATTTT CASRSEAPQPQHF
14 . TRBJ1-2 TRBV5-1 . TGCGCCAGCAGCTTGGCACAGGGCCCCTATGGCTACACCTTC CASSLAQGPYGYTF
14 . TRBJ2-1 TRBV7-9 . TGTGCCAGCAGCTCTCCTACGGGGGTCGATGAGCAGTTCTTC CASSSPTGVDEQFF
18 TRBD2 TRBJ2-1 TRBV12-5 . TGTGCTAGTGGTTTGGCCCTACCACTAGCGGGGGTTTACAATGAGCAGTTCTTC CASGLALPLAGVYNEQFF
14 . TRBJ1-1 TRBV4-2 . TGTGCCAGCAGCCAAGACAGGGCCAACACTGAAGCTTTCTTT CASSQDRANTEAFF
13 . TRBJ1-2 TRBV7-9 . TGTGCCAGCAGCTTATGGGGCAGCTATGGCTACACCTTC CASSLWGSYGYTF
15 . TRBJ1-6 TRBV2 . TGTGCCATCGCGACCGGGACGGGGGGTGGATCACCCCTCCACTTT CAIATGTGGGSPLHF
18 TRBD1 TRBJ2-5 TRBV27 once TGTGCCAGCAGTTTATACTCCGGGACAGGGGGTTTTAGTGAGACCCAGTACTTC CASSLYSGTGGFSETQYF
14 TRBD2 TRBJ2-3 TRBV4-2 few TGTGCCAGCAGCCTGGGGGACTTAGCGGGGTGGAAGTATTTT CASSLGDLAGWKYF
13 TRBD1 TRBJ2-7 TRBV6-1 few TGTGCCAGCAGTGGGACAGGGGGCTACGAGCAGTACTTC CASSGTGGYEQYF
13 . TRBJ2-3 TRBV7-3 . TGTGCCAGCAGACCCATGGACAAAGATACGCAGTATTTT CASRPMDKDTQYF
13 TRBD1 TRBJ1-2 TRBV10-2 . TGCGCCAGCAGCCCGGACAGGAACTATGGCTACACCTTC CASSPDRNYGYTF
13 . TRBJ2-7 TRBV7-9 . TGTTCCAGCAGCTTACCCTTGAGCGGGGAGCAGTACTTC CSSSLPLSGEQYF
13 TRBD1 TRBJ1-6 TRBV2 once TGTGCCAGCATTGGACAGGGCGAATCACCCCTCCACTTT CASIGQGESPLHF
14 . TRBJ2-3 TRBV4-2 . TGTGCCAGCAGCCAGGGGCCTAGCACAGATACGCAGTATTTT CASSQGPSTDTQYF
13 . TRBJ1-2 TRBV6-5 once TGTGCCACTACAGCGGAACGGGACTATGGCTACACCTTC CATTAERDYGYTF
13 TRBD1 TRBJ2-1 TRBV9 . TGTGCCAGCAGCGCCGACAGGGGCAATGAGCAGTTCTTC CASSADRGNEQFF
15 TRBD2 TRBJ2-5 TRBV19 . TGTGCCAGTAGTTCGGGTAGCGGGGCCGGGAGGACCCAGTACTTC CASSSGSGAGRTQYF
15 TRBD2 TRBJ2-1 TRBV5-5 . TGTGCCAGCAGCCGAGAGGGACTAGCGCACAATGAGCAGTTCTTC CASSREGLAHNEQFF
15 . TRBJ2-7 TRBV2 . TGTGCCAGCAGTGAACTCTACCAGGGCCATTACGAGCAGTACTTC CASSELYQGHYEQYF
15 . TRBJ2-1 TRBV4-2 . TGTGCCAGCAGCCAGATACAGAGCTCCTACAATGAGCAGTTCTTC CASSQIQSSYNEQFF
15 . TRBJ2-1 TRBV4-1 . TGCGCCAGCAGCCCAATGATGAGCTCCTACAATGAGCAGTTCTTC CASSPMMSSYNEQFF
13 . TRBJ2-6 TRBV6-5 few TGTGCCAGCAGGAGCTCTGGGGCCAACGTCCTGACTTTC CASRSSGANVLTF
13 . TRBJ2-7 TRBV5-6 . TGTGCCAGCAGCTTGAACAGGGTCTACGAGCAGTACTTC CASSLNRVYEQYF
15 . TRBJ1-1 TRBV7-9 . TGTGCCAGCAGTTTTCCAGGGATTTTGGACACTGAAGCTTTCTTT CASSFPGILDTEAFF
15 . TRBJ1-3 TRBV2 once TGTGCCAGCATCGAGCCGGGGGACTCTGGAAACACCATATATTTT CASIEPGDSGNTIYF
14 . TRBJ2-5 TRBV2 . TGTGCCAGCAGTGAAAGCCGGGGCCAAGAGACCCAGTACTTC CASSESRGQETQYF
18 TRBD1 TRBJ1-1 TRBV27 . TGTGCCAGCAGTTTATTGGGATTGGGTAGGGACAGGGAAAATGAAGCTTTCTTT CASSLLGLGRDRENEAFF
13 TRBD1 TRBJ1-1 TRBV5-4 . TGTGCCAGCAGCCACGGGACAGGGGGTGAAGCTTTCTTT CASSHGTGGEAFF
13 . TRBJ1-2 TRBV14 . TGTGCCAGCAGCCCGATGAGGGCGGCGGGCTACACCTTC CASSPMRAAGYTF
16 . TRBJ2-7 TRBV4-1 few TGCGCCAGCAGCCAAGGAGACAGTTCTCCTCTCTACGAGCAGTACTTC CASSQGDSSPLYEQYF
15 . TRBJ2-7 TRBV7-2 . TGTGCCAGCAGCCTCAGCGGGTGGACCTCCTACGAGCAGTACTTC CASSLSGWTSYEQYF
12 TRBD1 TRBJ2-5 TRBV30 . TGTGCCTGGGGACAGGGAAAAGAGACCCAGTACTTC CAWGQGKETQYF
13 . TRBJ1-2 TRBV11-2 . TGTGCCAGCAGCTTAGAACGGGGTAGGGGCTACACCTTC CASSLERGRGYTF
16 TRBD2 TRBJ2-3 TRBV14 . TGTGCCAGCAGCCAAGGACTAGCGGGGGGAACAGATACGCAGTATTTT CASSQGLAGGTDTQYF
11 . TRBJ1-2 TRBV5-4 . TGTGCCAGCAGCTTCGGGTATGGCTACACCTTC CASSFGYGYTF
13 TRBD1 TRBJ1-1 TRBV6-6 . TGTGCCGGTTGGACAGGGGAGAACACTGAAGCTTTCTTT CAGWTGENTEAFF
14 TRBD2 TRBJ2-1 TRBV30 . TGTGCCTGGAGTGAGGCTAGCGGGGGGACTTTTCAGTTCTTC CAWSEASGGTFQFF
14 . TRBJ1-6 TRBV7-6 . TGTGCCAGCAGCTTAGGGGGGGGAAATTCACCCCTCCACTTT CASSLGGGNSPLHF
15 . TRBJ2-7 TRBV6-5 . TGTGCCAGCAGTTACTCGGGAGCGGTCCTCTACGAGCAGTACTTC CASSYSGAVLYEQYF
18 TRBD1 TRBJ2-5 TRBV7-9 . TGTGCCAGCAGCTTAGTTAGTGCGGGACAGGGGGCGAGGAAGACCCAGTACTTC CASSLVSAGQGARKTQYF
14 . TRBJ2-7 TRBV2 few TGTGCCAGCAGTGTGATCGGGGTCTCCTACGAGCAGTACTTC CASSVIGVSYEQYF
17 . TRBJ2-7 TRBV18 . TGTGCCAGCTCACCACTAACCGGCCCAGGGTCCTCCTACGAGCAGTACTTC CASSPLTGPGSSYEQYF
15 TRBD1 TRBJ1-2 TRBV4-1 once TGCGCCAGCAGCCCGACAGGGAACCCTAACTATGGCTACACCTTC CASSPTGNPNYGYTF
18 TRBD1 TRBJ1-5 TRBV19 . TGTGCCAGTAGTGGCTCTCTCGGGACAGCGATTAGCAATCAGCCCCAGCATTTT CASSGSLGTAISNQPQHF
15 . TRBJ1-5 TRBV6-1 . TGTGCCAGCAGTGAGGGTAGGGGATCGGGTCAGCCCCAGCATTTT CASSEGRGSGQPQHF